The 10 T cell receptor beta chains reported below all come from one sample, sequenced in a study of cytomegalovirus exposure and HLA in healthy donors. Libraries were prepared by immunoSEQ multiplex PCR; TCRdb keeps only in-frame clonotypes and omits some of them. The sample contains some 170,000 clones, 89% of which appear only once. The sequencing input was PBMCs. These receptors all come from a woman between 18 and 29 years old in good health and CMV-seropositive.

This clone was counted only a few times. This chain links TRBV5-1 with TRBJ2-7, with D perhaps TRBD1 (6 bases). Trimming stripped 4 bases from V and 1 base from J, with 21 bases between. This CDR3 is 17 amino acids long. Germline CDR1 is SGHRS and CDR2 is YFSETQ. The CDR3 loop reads CASSLQGPSPVSYEQYF. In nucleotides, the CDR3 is TGCGCCAGCAGCCTACAGGGCCCTTCCCCCGTATCCTACGAGCAGTACTTC. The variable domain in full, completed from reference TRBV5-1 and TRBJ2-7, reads KAGVTQTPRYLIKTRGQQVTLSCSPISGHRSVSWYQQTPGQGLQFLFEYFSETQRNKGNFPGRFSGRQFSNSRSEMNVSTLELGDSALYLCASSLQGPSPVSYEQYFGPGTRLTVT.

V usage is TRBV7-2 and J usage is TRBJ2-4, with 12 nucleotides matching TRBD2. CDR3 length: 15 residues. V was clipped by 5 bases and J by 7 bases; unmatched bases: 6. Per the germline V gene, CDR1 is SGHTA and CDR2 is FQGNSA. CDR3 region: CASSRLAGVRNIQYF. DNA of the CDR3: TGTGCCAGCAGCCGACTAGCGGGAGTGAGGAACATTCAGTACTTC.

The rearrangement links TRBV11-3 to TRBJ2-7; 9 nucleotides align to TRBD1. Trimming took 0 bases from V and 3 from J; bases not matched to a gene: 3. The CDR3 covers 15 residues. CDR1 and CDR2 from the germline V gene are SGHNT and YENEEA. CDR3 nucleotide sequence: TGTGCCAGCAGCTTAGACCCGGGACAGGGCTACGAGCAGTACTTC. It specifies CASSLDPGQGYEQYF.

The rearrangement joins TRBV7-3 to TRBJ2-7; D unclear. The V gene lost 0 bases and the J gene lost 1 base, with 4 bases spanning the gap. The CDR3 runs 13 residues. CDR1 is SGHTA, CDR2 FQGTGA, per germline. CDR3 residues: CASSLTLSYEQYF. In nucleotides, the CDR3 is TGTGCCAGCAGCTTAACCCTTTCCTACGAGCAGTACTTC.

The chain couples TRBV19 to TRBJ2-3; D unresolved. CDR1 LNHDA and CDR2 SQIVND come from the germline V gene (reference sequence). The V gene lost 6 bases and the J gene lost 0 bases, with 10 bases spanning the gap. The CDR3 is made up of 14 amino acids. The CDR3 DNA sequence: TGTGCCAGTAGAACAGATCCTAGCACAGATACGCAGTATTTT. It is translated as CASRTDPSTDTQYF. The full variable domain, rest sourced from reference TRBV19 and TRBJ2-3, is DGGITQSPKYLFRKEGQNVTLSCEQNLNHDAMYWYRQDPGQGLRLIYYSQIVNDFQKGDIAEGYSVSREKKESFPLTVTSAQKNPTAFYLCASRTDPSTDTQYFGPGTRLTVL.

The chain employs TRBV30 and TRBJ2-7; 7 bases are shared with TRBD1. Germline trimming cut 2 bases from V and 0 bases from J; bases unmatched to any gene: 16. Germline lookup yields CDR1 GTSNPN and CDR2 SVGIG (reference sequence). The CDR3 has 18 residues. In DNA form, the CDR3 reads TGTGCCTGGAGTTCGGACAGGTCCTTGGACTCGATCTCCTACGAGCAGTACTTC. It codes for CAWSSDRSLDSISYEQYF.

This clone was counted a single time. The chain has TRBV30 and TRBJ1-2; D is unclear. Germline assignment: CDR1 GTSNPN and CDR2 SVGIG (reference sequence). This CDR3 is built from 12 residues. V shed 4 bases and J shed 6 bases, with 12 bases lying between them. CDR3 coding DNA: TGTGCCTGGACCCTCCTTAGTCATGGCTACACCTTC. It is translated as CAWTLLSHGYTF.

The CDR3 DNA reads as TGTGCCAGCAGTTTATCTGGCGGCCTCTCCTACGAGCAGTACTTC. This gives the protein CASSLSGGLSYEQYF. This chain joins TRBV27 and TRBJ2-7; D not certain. Trimming left V 0 bases short and J 0 bases short, with 9 bases between. This CDR3 has 15 residues. Germline CDR1 MNHEY, CDR2 SMNVEV (reference sequence).

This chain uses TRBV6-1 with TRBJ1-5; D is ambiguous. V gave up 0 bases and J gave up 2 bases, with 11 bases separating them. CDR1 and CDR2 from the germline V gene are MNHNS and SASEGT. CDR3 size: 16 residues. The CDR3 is CASSEASTGGNQPQHF. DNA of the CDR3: TGTGCCAGCAGTGAAGCGTCCACCGGAGGCAATCAGCCCCAGCATTTT.

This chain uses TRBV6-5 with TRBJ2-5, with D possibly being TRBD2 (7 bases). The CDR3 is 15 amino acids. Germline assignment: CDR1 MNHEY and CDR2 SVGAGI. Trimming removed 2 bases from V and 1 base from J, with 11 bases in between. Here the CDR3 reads CASSYGGASQETQYF. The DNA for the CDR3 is TGTGCCAGCAGTTACGGGGGGGCAAGCCAAGAGACCCAGTACTTC.